This T cell receptor (beta chain) was recorded in a study of T cells in Graves' hyperthyroidism and ophthalmopathy. Study observations and caveats: Model-based prediction identified ophthalmopathy a median around 6.5 months prior to its onset.

Graves' hyperthyroidism was deemed stable given no ophthalmopathy progression within 18 months. Hyperthyroidism in the patients, aged 18 to 65, was newly diagnosed and under 2 months in duration. Researchers barred patients who had uncontrolled infection, other autoimmune disease, pregnancy or lactation. Amplification of TCR beta CDR3 regions used RNA as the template. A first-round RT-PCR of the TCR CDR3 used the HTBI primer set. TCRdb re-called the multiplex PCR reads with MiXCR, one entry per CDR3 protein. This table has about 690,000 distinct CDR3 sequences, 17% appearing once. There are a few counts of this clonotype. The antigen is unknown. The receptor was derived from a man aged 50 to 60 with Graves' hyperthyroidism. Material for sequencing was blood.

The chain's CDR3 is CASSYSMNAFNYGYTF. The DNA of the CDR3 is TGTGCCAGCAGTTACTCGATGAATGCCTTTAACTATGGCTACACCTTC. The chain recombines TRBV6-5 with TRBJ1-2; D unclear. The CDR3 has 16 amino acids. Trimming removed 0 bases from V and 1 base from J, with 12 bases in between. The germline CDR1 and CDR2 sequences are MNHEY and SVGAGI.